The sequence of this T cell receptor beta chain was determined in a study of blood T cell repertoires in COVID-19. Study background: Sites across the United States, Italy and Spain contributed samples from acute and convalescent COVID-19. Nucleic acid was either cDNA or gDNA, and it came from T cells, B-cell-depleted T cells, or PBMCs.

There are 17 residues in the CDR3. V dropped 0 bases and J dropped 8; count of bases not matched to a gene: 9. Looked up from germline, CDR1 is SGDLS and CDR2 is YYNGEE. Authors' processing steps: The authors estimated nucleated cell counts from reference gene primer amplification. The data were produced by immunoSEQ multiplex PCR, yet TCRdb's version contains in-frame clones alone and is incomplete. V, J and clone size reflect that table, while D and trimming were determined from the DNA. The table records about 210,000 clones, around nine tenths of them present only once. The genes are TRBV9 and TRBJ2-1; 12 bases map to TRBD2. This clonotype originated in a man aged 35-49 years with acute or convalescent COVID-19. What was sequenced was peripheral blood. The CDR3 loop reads CASSVGLAGGPQDEQFF. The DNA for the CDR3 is TGTGCCAGCAGCGTAGGTCTAGCGGGAGGGCCCCAGGATGAGCAGTTCTTC.